Below are 2 T cell receptor beta chains sequenced from a single sample in a study of shared clonotypes between healthy human individuals. This table comes from immunoSEQ multiplex PCR, and its TCRdb copy is limited to in-frame clones, with some not included. Here the sample spans some 2.3 million clones, approximately 93% being singletons. The sample taken for sequencing was naive CD4+ T cells from PBMCs. Subset denoted: CD45RA+ positively selected. These receptor sequences come from a man aged 18 to 30 in good health. Some clones in this sample may be carry-over from other donors' samples.

In this sample, this clone turned up once. The chain carries TRBV4-1 and TRBJ2-1, with 7 positions matching TRBD1. Germline trimming cut 1 base from V and 0 bases from J; bases unmatched to any gene: 0. The CDR3 consists of 15 residues. Germline V lookup: CDR1 MGHRA, CDR2 YSYEKL. The CDR3 coding sequence is TGCGCCAGCAGCCAAGGACAGGGCTCCTACAATGAGCAGTTCTTC. It specifies CASSQGQGSYNEQFF.

CDR3: CASSEGVRSQYF. The CDR3 DNA reads TGTGCCAGCAGTGAAGGGGTCCGGTCCCAGTACTTC. The rearrangement joins TRBV2 to TRBJ2-5, with D uncertain. V lost 1 base and J 9 bases, leaving 9 bases between the germline ends. This CDR3 is 12 amino acids long. Germline V CDR1 and CDR2: SNHLY, FYNNEI.